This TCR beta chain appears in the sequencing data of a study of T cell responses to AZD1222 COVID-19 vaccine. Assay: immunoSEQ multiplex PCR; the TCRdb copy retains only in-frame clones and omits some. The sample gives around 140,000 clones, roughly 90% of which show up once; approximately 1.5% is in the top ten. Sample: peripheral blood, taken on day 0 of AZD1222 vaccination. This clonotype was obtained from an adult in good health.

The CDR3 spells CASSLFSGAGELFF. The CDR3 DNA reads as TGTGCCAGCAGTTTATTCTCCGGGGCGGGGGAACTGTTTTTT. The genes are TRBV28 and TRBJ1-4; a possible D gene is TRBD1 (5 bases). With 1 base removed from V and 12 bases from J, the gap between germline ends came to 15 bases. Germline CDR1 and CDR2: MDHEN and SYDVKM. The CDR3 sequence is 14 residues long.